The 4 T cell receptor beta chains below come from one sample, sequenced in a study of cytomegalovirus exposure and HLA in healthy donors. Primers included in the PCR were 60 Vbeta and 13 Jbeta primers. Some clones are missing from TCRdb's copy, which holds only in-frame ones; the method was immunoSEQ multiplex PCR. In the table there are some 180,000 clones, around 82% of which are singletons. Material for sequencing was PBMCs. These receptors originate from a man in his forties or fifties in good health and CMV-seropositive.

V usage is TRBV19 and J usage is TRBJ2-1; 9 bases are shared with TRBD2. CDR1 and CDR2 (germline): LNHDA, SQIVND (reference sequence). The V gene end was trimmed by 5 bases and the J gene end by 6 bases; junction bases not matched to a gene: 8. CDR3 length equals 15 residues. The DNA for the CDR3 is TGTGCCAGTAGTTTTTTAGCGGGAGTTCCCAATGAGCAGTTCTTC. Amino acids: CASSFLAGVPNEQFF.

This clone turned up a few times. CDR3 bases: TGTGCCAGCAGTCCAGGACTAGCGAACTCCTACGAGCAGTACTTC. It translates to CASSPGLANSYEQYF. V usage is TRBV27 and J usage is TRBJ2-7; 9 bases line up with TRBD2. The CDR3 has 15 residues. The J segment lost 0 bases and the V segment lost 5 bases, leaving 5 bases of the junction unmatched. Germline lookup yields CDR1 MNHEY and CDR2 SMNVEV (reference sequence).

The chain carries TRBV7-8 and TRBJ1-1; no reliable D call. Trimming took off 0 bases at V and 6 bases at J, with 5 bases between the two ends. CDR1 is SGHVS and CDR2 is FQNEAQ in the germline V gene. The CDR3 is 12 amino acids. CDR3 in DNA: TGTGCCAGCAGCTTAGCGGCAGCTGAAGCTTTCTTT. Translation: CASSLAAAEAFF.

The V call is TRBV5-1, the J call TRBJ1-2, with D perhaps matching TRBD1 (6 bases). Trimming pared 0 bases from V and 7 bases from J, leaving 16 bases between. Germline values: CDR1 SGHRS, CDR2 YFSETQ. This CDR3 is 15 amino acids long. The CDR3 region is CASSLDNTGPGGYTF. The CDR3 nucleotides are TGCGCCAGCAGCTTGGACAATACAGGGCCGGGTGGCTACACCTTC.